This entry lists 24 T cell receptor beta chains sequenced from one sample in a study of cytomegalovirus exposure and HLA in healthy donors. PCR used 60 Vbeta primers and 13 Jbeta primers. The protocol was immunoSEQ multiplex PCR, while the TCRdb copy is restricted to in-frame clones and leaves out a portion. Seen here are approximately 190,000 clones, 75% to 90% observed once, and the top ten hold 1.1%. The source material was PBMCs. The source is a boy aged 2-15 years in good health and CMV-seronegative.

The J gene is TRBJ2-3, the V gene TRBV28; 9 nucleotides line up with TRBD2. V trimming: 6 bases; J trimming: 7 bases; junction bases outside the gene matches: 14. CDR1 is MDHEN, CDR2 SYDVKM, per germline. There are 16 residues in the CDR3. CDR3 in amino acids: CASSPGGLAGLYTQYF. The CDR3 DNA is TGTGCCAGCAGCCCCGGTGGGCTAGCGGGGCTATATACGCAGTATTTT.

The V and J genes are TRBV5-4 and TRBJ1-1; D is possibly TRBD1 (5 bases). Trimming cost V 4 bases and J 4 bases, with 11 bases left between them. This CDR3 spans 13 amino acids. Germline assignment: CDR1 SGHNT and CDR2 YYREEE (reference sequence). The CDR3 spells CASSPGGATEAFF. As DNA, the CDR3 is TGTGCCAGCAGCCCGGGTGGGGCCACTGAAGCTTTCTTT.

The chain is built from TRBV6-1 and TRBJ2-7; possible D gene TRBD1, 6 bases. Trimming cost V 3 bases and J 2 bases, with 20 bases left between them. Germline CDR1 MNHNS, CDR2 SASEGT. The CDR3 is 17 amino acids. The CDR3 loop reads CASSERVHRVAAYEQYF. The CDR3 coding sequence is TGTGCCAGCAGTGAGCGTGTTCACAGGGTTGCGGCCTACGAGCAGTACTTC.

V is TRBV7-8 and J is TRBJ1-3, with TRBD1 as a possible D gene (5 bases). The CDR3 has 12 residues. Between the trimmed V and J ends, which lost 1 base and 9 bases, there was a span of 7 bases. Looked up from germline, CDR1 is SGHVS and CDR2 is FQNEAQ. CDR3 DNA sequence: TGTGCCAGCAGCTTAGGGGGGGGCACCATATATTTT. Its translation is CASSLGGGTIYF.

The CDR3 loop reads CASSEGWGSGGRGETQYF. DNA for the CDR3: TGTGCCAGCAGTGAAGGCTGGGGTAGCGGGGGCCGGGGAGAGACCCAGTACTTC. The rearrangement uses TRBV25-1 and TRBJ2-5; 9 nucleotides line up with TRBD2. After removal of 2 bases from V and 4 bases from J, the junction contained 14 bases not matched to a gene. Germline loops: CDR1 MGHDK, CDR2 SYGVNS. There are 18 residues in the CDR3. Full variable domain (remainder filled in from reference TRBV25-1 and TRBJ2-5): EADIYQTPRYLVIGTGKKITLECSQTMGHDKMYWYQQDPGMELHLIHYSYGVNSTEKGDLSSESTVSRIRTEHFPLTLESARPSHTSQYLCASSEGWGSGGRGETQYFGPGTRLLVL.

The chain recombines TRBV19 with TRBJ1-2; the D gene is possibly TRBD1 (5 bases). There are 15 residues in the CDR3. V was cut by 9 bases and J by 5 bases, with 22 bases left in between. Germline V gives CDR1 LNHDA, CDR2 SQIVND (reference sequence). The CDR3 loop is CASQPSSGGAYGYTF. DNA of the CDR3: TGTGCCAGCCAACCCAGCTCGGGAGGGGCGTATGGCTACACCTTC. Full variable domain (missing parts from reference TRBV19 and TRBJ1-2): DGGITQSPKYLFRKEGQNVTLSCEQNLNHDAMYWYRQDPGQGLRLIYYSQIVNDFQKGDIAEGYSVSREKKESFPLTVTSAQKNPTAFYLCASQPSSGGAYGYTFGSGTRLTVV.

Points on this clone: Its ends do not fully match the called genes, so a read error is possible. The chain couples TRBV5-6 to TRBJ2-2; D is uncertain. The germline V gene encodes CDR1 SGHDT and CDR2 YYEEEE. This CDR3 spans 12 amino acids. The CDR3 DNA follows: TGTGCCAGCAACACCAACACCGAGGAGCTGTTTTTT. Its protein product is CASNTNTEELFF.

In DNA form, the CDR3 reads TGTGCCAGCAGCTTAGCGGGGGGGAACACTGAAGCTTTCTTT. Encoded protein: CASSLAGGNTEAFF. This chain uses TRBV7-2 with TRBJ1-1; a possible D gene is TRBD1 (5 bases). The germline gives CDR1 SGHTA, CDR2 FQGNSA. Trimming pared 0 bases from V and 1 base from J, leaving 6 bases between. The CDR3 contains 14 residues.

This clone was detected once. The rearrangement links TRBV5-1 to TRBJ1-6, with D unclear. This CDR3 has 17 amino acids. Germline CDR1 and CDR2: SGHRS and YFSETQ. Between the trimmed V and J ends, which lost 0 bases and 0 bases, there was a span of 10 bases. In nucleotides, the CDR3 is TGCGCCAGCAGCTTGGTACCGTCGAGCTCCTATAATTCACCCCTCCACTTT. Residues: CASSLVPSSSYNSPLHF.

J is TRBJ2-1 and V is TRBV2, with 11 positions matching TRBD2. This CDR3 spans 13 amino acids. CDR1 and CDR2 from the germline V gene are SNHLY and FYNNEI. The V gene end was trimmed by 6 bases and the J gene end by 5 bases; junction bases not matched to a gene: 0. The CDR3 region is CASRLAGDNEQFF. The CDR3 bases are TGTGCCAGCAGACTAGCGGGAGACAATGAGCAGTTCTTC.

This chain uses TRBV19 with TRBJ1-1; 7 nucleotides align to TRBD1. The CDR3 covers 15 residues. Germline trimming cut 3 bases from V and 4 bases from J; bases unmatched to any gene: 8. Germline V gene data show CDR1 as LNHDA and CDR2 as SQIVND (reference sequence). DNA for the CDR3: TGTGCCAGTAGTATTTTAGACAGGGAAGGCACTGAAGCTTTCTTT. This encodes CASSILDREGTEAFF.

The chain joins TRBV28 to TRBJ2-7; possibly TRBD2 for D (6 bases). Trimming cost V 2 bases and J 2 bases, with 13 bases left between them. Germline-derived CDR1 and CDR2 are MDHEN and SYDVKM. The CDR3 runs 15 residues. CDR3 sequence (DNA): TGTGCCAGCAGTTTAAGTGGGACTCCCACCTACGAGCAGTACTTC. This translates into CASSLSGTPTYEQYF.

The V call is TRBV6-1, the J call TRBJ1-5; no firm D call. Trimming removed 0 bases from V and 7 bases from J, with 13 bases in between. Germline V CDR1 and CDR2: MNHNS, SASEGT. The CDR3 runs to 15 residues. The CDR3 nucleotides are TGTGCCAGCAGTGAAGCCCCCAGGCGCAGACAGCCCCAGCATTTT. It translates to CASSEAPRRRQPQHF.

This chain joins TRBV14 and TRBJ2-5, with no clear D. V was trimmed by 5 bases and J by 5 bases, leaving 6 bases between them. The CDR3 length is 11 residues. CDR1 is SGHDN and CDR2 is FVKESK in the germline V gene. DNA for the CDR3: TGTGCCAGCAGCGTTCGGGAGACCCAGTACTTC. This encodes CASSVRETQYF.

The V and J genes are TRBV28 and TRBJ1-3; D gene unclear. Germline V gene lookup returns CDR1 MDHEN and CDR2 SYDVKM. The CDR3 contains 17 residues. V was pared by 3 bases and J by 1 base, with 16 bases between. In DNA form, the CDR3 reads TGTGCCAGCAGTTTTTCGGGTGCGCGGAGATCTGGAAACACCATATATTTT. This codes for CASSFSGARRSGNTIYF.

Notes on this clone: One junction end does not reproduce the germline sequence, and a read error may be involved. This chain joins TRBV5-4 and TRBJ2-5; possibly TRBD2 for D (6 bases). Gene TRBJ2-7 matches the end of the DNA better, so the J call may be wrong. CDR1 is SGHNT, CDR2 YYREEE, per germline (reference sequence). The CDR3 runs to 14 residues. CDR3 DNA: TGTGCTAGCAGTTTAGCGGAGAGCTCCTACGAGCAGTACTTC. As protein: CASSLAESSYEQYF.

This clone appeared once. V usage is TRBV29-1 and J usage is TRBJ2-5; possibly TRBD1 for D (5 bases). The DNA end is a closer match to TRBJ2-7, so the J assignment may be wrong. Germline lookup yields CDR1 SQVTM and CDR2 ANQGSEA. This CDR3 is built from 12 residues. CDR3 loop: CSVGSDSYEQYF. In DNA form, the CDR3 reads TGCAGCGTTGGATCCGACAGCTACGAGCAGTACTTC.

This chain uses TRBV7-9 with TRBJ1-2; possible D gene TRBD1, 5 bases. This CDR3 comprises 12 residues. Trimming shortened V by 5 bases and J by 6 bases, and 10 bases separated the two germline ends. The germline gives CDR1 SEHNR, CDR2 FQNEAQ (reference sequence). DNA for the CDR3: TGTGCCAGCAGCAAGTCAGGGAATGGCTACACCTTC. Amino acids: CASSKSGNGYTF.

The chain carries TRBV9 and TRBJ2-1, with 14 bases identical to TRBD2. CDR1 is SGDLS and CDR2 is YYNGEE in the germline V gene. The CDR3 has 15 amino acids. V shed 4 bases, J shed 9 bases, and the junction held 6 bases outside the gene matches. For the CDR3, the DNA is TGTGCCAGCAGCACGACTAGCGGGGGGGCTGTTGAGCAGTTCTTC. Its translation: CASSTTSGGAVEQFF.

The gene calls are TRBV19 and TRBJ2-1; D remains ambiguous. Germline V lookup: CDR1 LNHDA, CDR2 SQIVND (reference sequence). V was shortened by 3 bases and J by 5 bases, with 5 bases between the two germline ends. This CDR3 spans 12 amino acids. CDR3 in DNA: TGTGCCAGTAGTATTAATCACAATGAGCAGTTCTTC. Protein: CASSINHNEQFF.

V usage is TRBV19 and J usage is TRBJ1-5; D perhaps matches TRBD1 (6 bases). Germline CDR1 and CDR2: LNHDA and SQIVND (reference sequence). The CDR3 has 15 amino acids. The V end was cut by 2 bases, the J end by 6 bases, with 14 bases between. DNA for the CDR3: TGTGCCAGTAGTATAACCCACAGGGAAACTCAGCCCCAGCATTTT. This encodes CASSITHRETQPQHF.

The rearrangement links TRBV19 to TRBJ2-1; 14 bases line up with TRBD2. V was clipped by 5 bases and J by 1 base; unmatched bases: 7. This CDR3 is built from 18 residues. Germline assignment: CDR1 LNHDA and CDR2 SQIVND (reference sequence). The CDR3 DNA reads as TGTGCCAGTAGTCCGGGGACTAGCGGGAGAGGGTCCTACAATGAGCAGTTCTTC. Amino acids: CASSPGTSGRGSYNEQFF.

This clone was observed a few times. The DNA for the CDR3 is TGTGCCAGCAGCTTGGCAGGGTCCACCGGGGAGCTGTTTTTT. It specifies CASSLAGSTGELFF. This rearrangement joins TRBV5-4 to TRBJ2-2; D is possibly TRBD1 (5 bases). Germline V CDR1 and CDR2: SGHNT, YYREEE (reference sequence). Deletions cut 0 bases from V and 4 bases from J, with 7 bases between. The CDR3 totals 14 residues.

This clone was detected once. This rearrangement joins TRBV9 to TRBJ2-1; no clear D gene. Germline-derived CDR1 and CDR2 are SGDLS and YYNGEE. This CDR3 has 13 residues. V lost 0 bases and J 6 bases, leaving 7 bases between the germline ends. For the CDR3, the DNA is TGTGCCAGCAGCGTAGATTCCGTCAATGAGCAGTTCTTC. It yields the protein CASSVDSVNEQFF.